The present TCR beta chain was sequenced within a study of blood T cell repertoires in COVID-19. The method was immunoSEQ multiplex PCR; TCRdb's version includes in-frame clones alone and lacks a portion of them. The sample gives 200,000 to 300,000 clones, roughly 88% of which show up once; approximately 0.7% is in the top ten. V lost 0 bases and J lost 6, with 12 bases in between. The CDR3 extends over 15 amino acids. CDR1 is LGHNA and CDR2 is YSLEER in the germline V gene. This chain links TRBV4-3 with TRBJ1-5; weak D call: TRBD1 (5 bases). This receptor was obtained from a human donor in a cohort sampled during active COVID-19. Sample: peripheral blood. CDR3 residues: CASSQDSQGGQPQHF. CDR3 nucleotides: TGCGCCAGCAGCCAAGATTCCCAGGGAGGTCAGCCCCAGCATTTT.